These 18 T cell receptor beta chains share one sample of origin, sequenced in a study of blood T cells in healthy people across ages. Primed by a sample-barcoded 5' primer and a J-beta primer mix, a second PCR proceeded for about 6 to 11 cycles. In TCRdb, the 5' RACE reads were re-called with MiXCR into one record per CDR3 protein. The sample gives roughly 570,000 distinct CDR3 sequences, 27% of which show up once; under 20% is in the top ten. Sequencing used blood. The receptors here all came from a woman between 65 and 79 years old in good health.

The chain joins TRBV20-1 to TRBJ1-4; D perhaps matches TRBD1 (5 bases). The CDR3 extends over 12 amino acids. V was clipped by 5 bases and J by 8 bases, with 12 bases between them. Germline CDR1 is DFQATT and CDR2 is SNEGSKA (reference sequence). The CDR3 reads CSASVQGEKLFF. The CDR3 nucleotides are TGCAGTGCTTCTGTTCAGGGAGAAAAACTGTTTTTT.

This clonotype was counted only a few times. The CDR3 DNA reads as TGTGCCAGCAGCTTGGCGTTAGAAGAGACCCAGTACTTC. It codes for CASSLALEETQYF. The chain uses TRBV5-6 and TRBJ2-5; unclear D gene. The V and J ends lost 0 bases and 3 bases respectively, with 6 bases between them. Germline V gene lookup returns CDR1 SGHDT and CDR2 YYEEEE. The CDR3 is 13 residues long.

The rearrangement links TRBV29-1 to TRBJ1-2; TRBD1 might be the D (6 bases). Germline V gene lookup returns CDR1 SQVTM and CDR2 ANQGSEA. V lost 6 bases and J 3 bases, leaving 14 bases between the germline ends. CDR3 length equals 13 residues. The CDR3 reads CSVRTRGDYGYTF. Here the CDR3 DNA reads TGCAGCGTGAGAACCAGGGGCGACTATGGCTACACCTTC.

This clonotype occurred a few times. The chain joins TRBV4-3 to TRBJ1-4; D call uncertain. V was cut by 2 bases and J by 1 base, with 11 bases left in between. CDR1 is LGHNA and CDR2 is YSLEER in the germline V gene. The CDR3 has 16 amino acids. In DNA, the CDR3 is TGCGCCAGCAGCCAAAGGAGGGAACTAACTAATGAAAAACTGTTTTTT. Protein: CASSQRRELTNEKLFF.

V is TRBV12-3 or TRBV12-4 and J is TRBJ2-1; D is unresolved. With the DNA end fitting TRBJ2-7 better, the J assignment may be wrong. There are 16 residues in the CDR3. The CDR3 sequence: CASSLGGQRSSYEQYF. The CDR3 DNA is TGTGCCAGCAGTTTGGGTGGCCAGAGGAGCTCCTACGAGCAGTACTTC.

This clonotype was seen only a few times. The V gene is TRBV29-1, the J gene TRBJ2-5; either TRBD1 or TRBD2 may supply D (6 bases each). This CDR3 has 14 residues. From germline, CDR1 is SQVTM and CDR2 ANQGSEA. V dropped 1 base and J dropped 1 base, with 10 bases sitting between them. CDR3 amino acids: CSVEGRGLQETQYF. The CDR3 coding sequence is TGCAGCGTTGAAGGTCGGGGGCTCCAAGAGACCCAGTACTTC.

The chain couples TRBV12-3 or TRBV12-4 to TRBJ1-1; tentative D call: TRBD1 (6 bases). The CDR3 spans 13 residues. The V gene lost 6 bases and the J gene lost 3 bases, with 11 bases spanning the gap. Here the CDR3 reads CASSPGAHTEAFF. The CDR3 nucleotides are TGTGCCAGCAGCCCAGGGGCCCACACTGAAGCTTTCTTT.

This clonotype occurred once. The chain recombines TRBV11-2 with TRBJ2-1, with a weak D call TRBD1 (6 bases). V lost 6 bases and J lost 9, with 12 bases in between. Germline V gene sequence: CDR1 SGHAT, CDR2 FQNNGV. The CDR3 runs to 12 residues. In nucleotides, the CDR3 is TGTGCCAGCAGTTTCCAACAGGGTGAGCAGTTCTTC. This codes for CASSFQQGEQFF.

The chain links TRBV7-2 to TRBJ1-2; D is uncertain. Trimming pared 2 bases from V and 4 bases from J, leaving 14 bases between. The germline V gene encodes CDR1 SGHTA and CDR2 FQGNSA. The CDR3 is 15 amino acids. CDR3 sequence reads: CASSLSVLGVYGYTF. In nucleotides, the CDR3 is TGTGCCAGCAGCTTAAGTGTTTTGGGAGTCTATGGCTACACCTTC.

The V call is TRBV7-2, the J call TRBJ1-1; D uncertain. The CDR3 runs to 14 residues. V was clipped by 0 bases and J by 1 base, with 6 bases between them. Germline CDR1 SGHTA, CDR2 FQGNSA. CDR3 in amino acids: CASSLAWANTEAFF. For the CDR3, the DNA is TGTGCCAGCAGCTTAGCGTGGGCGAACACTGAAGCTTTCTTT. The full variable domain, its missing parts supplied by reference TRBV7-2 and TRBJ1-1, is GAGVSQSPSNKVTEKGKDVELRCDPISGHTALYWYRQSLGQGLEFLIYFQGNSAPDKSGLPSDRFSAERTGGSVSTLTIQRTQQEDSAVYLCASSLAWANTEAFFGQGTRLTVV.

The V gene is TRBV20-1, the J gene TRBJ2-2; 10 bases agree with TRBD1. From germline, CDR1 is DFQATT and CDR2 SNEGSKA (reference sequence). The CDR3 is 13 amino acids. The J segment lost 7 bases and the V segment lost 5 bases, leaving 4 bases of the junction unmatched. The CDR3 loop reads CSARQGAVGELFF. The CDR3 DNA reads as TGCAGTGCTCGACAGGGGGCAGTCGGGGAGCTGTTTTTT.

This clonotype was observed a few times. The DNA of the CDR3 is TGCGCCAGCGCCGCCCGACTAGCGGGGGGGCCCTCCTACAATGAGCAGTTCTTC. Amino acids: CASAARLAGGPSYNEQFF. The chain links TRBV5-1 to TRBJ2-1; 14 positions agree with TRBD2. This CDR3 contains 18 residues. The junction had 9 bases not matched to a gene; V was cut back by 7 bases and J by 0 bases. The germline CDR1 and CDR2 sequences are SGHRS and YFSETQ.

This clonotype was seen only a few times. The J gene is TRBJ1-5, the V gene TRBV6-5; D perhaps matches TRBD1 (5 bases). This CDR3 comprises 14 residues. V was pared by 6 bases and J by 10 bases, with 19 bases between. CDR1 is MNHEY and CDR2 is SVGAGI in the germline V gene. As DNA, the CDR3 is TGTGCCAGCAGAAAAGGGCAGGCCAGGGTACCCCAGCATTTT. This translates into CASRKGQARVPQHF.

In this sample, this clonotype turned up once. The gene calls are TRBV20-1 and TRBJ2-3, with a weak D call TRBD2 (7 bases). The ends were cut back, 3 bases at V and 4 bases at J, with 14 bases in the middle. The CDR3 sequence is 14 residues long. Germline CDR1 reads DFQATT; CDR2 reads SNEGSKA (reference sequence). CDR3 bases: TGCAGTGCTAGTACCCGGGGGGCAGCAGATACGCAGTATTTT. Translation: CSASTRGAADTQYF.

The chain recombines TRBV7-8 with TRBJ2-1; no firm D call. The J call may be in error: the DNA end matches TRBJ2-5 better. The CDR3 totals 14 residues. The V gene's germline CDR1 is SGHVS and CDR2 FQNEAQ. The CDR3 is CASSLGSGLETQYF. The CDR3 coding sequence is TGTGCCAGCAGCTTAGGCTCAGGTTTGGAGACCCAGTACTTC.

V is TRBV7-2 and J is TRBJ2-3; weak D call: TRBD1 (6 bases). The germline V gene has CDR1 SGHTA and CDR2 FQGNSA. The CDR3 consists of 15 residues. V lost 0 bases and J lost 1, with 8 bases in between. The CDR3 sequence: CASSLAGHGTDTQYF. The CDR3 DNA reads TGTGCCAGCAGCTTAGCGGGACACGGCACAGATACGCAGTATTTT.

The chain employs TRBV6-2 or TRBV6-3 and TRBJ2-6; D tentatively reads TRBD1 or TRBD2 (5 bases each). This CDR3 comprises 15 residues. Trimming took 0 bases from V and 2 from J, leaving 5 bases between them. Germline CDR1 and CDR2: MNHEY and SVGEGT. The CDR3 sequence: CASSYSGAGANVLTF. The CDR3 DNA is TGTGCCAGCAGTTACTCGGGGGCTGGGGCCAACGTCCTGACTTTC.

V and J are TRBV18 and TRBJ1-1; D unclear. The CDR3 length is 14 residues. The V end lost 3 bases, the J end lost 5 bases, and 13 bases lay between the germline ends. Per germline, CDR1 KGHSH and CDR2 LQKENI. In DNA, the CDR3 is TGTGCCAGCTCACCCGACCTCCGTGGAACTGAAGCTTTCTTT. This encodes CASSPDLRGTEAFF.